The 5 T cell receptor beta chains below were found in one sample sequenced in a study of cytomegalovirus exposure and HLA in healthy donors. With 60 Vbeta and 13 Jbeta primers, the PCR was carried out. Generated by immunoSEQ multiplex PCR, the TCRdb table keeps only in-frame clones and is missing some. The sample shows 150,000 to 200,000 clones, about three quarters of them seen only once. The sample consisted of PBMCs. Receptors were obtained from a man younger than 35 in good health and CMV-seronegative.

The rearrangement joins TRBV5-1 to TRBJ2-5; D remains unclear. Judging by the DNA end, TRBJ2-7 fits better; the J call may be wrong. CDR3 length: 13 amino acids. Per germline, CDR1 SGHRS and CDR2 YFSETQ. CDR3 coding DNA: TGCGCCAGCAGCTTGGGAGGAACCTACGAGCAGTACTTC. It translates to CASSLGGTYEQYF.

The chain recombines TRBV7-9 with TRBJ2-2; D call uncertain. Trimming stripped 0 bases from V and 5 bases from J, with 4 bases between. The V gene's germline CDR1 is SEHNR and CDR2 FQNEAQ (reference sequence). The length of the CDR3 is 13 residues. As DNA, the CDR3 is TGTGCCAGCAGCTTAGCCGGGACCGGGGAGCTGTTTTTT. Protein sequence: CASSLAGTGELFF.

This clone was observed once. The J gene is TRBJ1-1, the V gene TRBV7-9, with no clear D. The CDR3 is 14 residues long. CDR1 SEHNR and CDR2 FQNEAQ come from the germline V gene (reference sequence). V lost 5 bases and J 1 base, leaving 11 bases between the germline ends. The CDR3 nucleotides read TGTGCCAGCAGCCCTATGAGCCCGAACACTGAAGCTTTCTTT. It translates to CASSPMSPNTEAFF.

The genes are TRBV27 and TRBJ2-7; 11 bases agree with TRBD1. The CDR3 has 17 residues. CDR1 MNHEY and CDR2 SMNVEV come from the germline V gene (reference sequence). V lost 3 bases, J lost 4 bases, and 11 bases stayed unmatched. The CDR3: CASSFPLPGQGVYEQYF. Here the CDR3 DNA reads TGTGCCAGCAGTTTCCCCCTTCCGGGACAGGGGGTTTACGAGCAGTACTTC.

The rearrangement joins TRBV2 to TRBJ1-5; D is uncertain. The CDR3 is made up of 13 amino acids. Germline CDR1 reads SNHLY; CDR2 reads FYNNEI. V gave up 2 bases and J gave up 5 bases, with 7 bases separating them. This CDR3 is CASSELRDQPQHF. The CDR3 DNA reads TGTGCCAGCAGTGAACTGAGGGATCAGCCCCAGCATTTT.